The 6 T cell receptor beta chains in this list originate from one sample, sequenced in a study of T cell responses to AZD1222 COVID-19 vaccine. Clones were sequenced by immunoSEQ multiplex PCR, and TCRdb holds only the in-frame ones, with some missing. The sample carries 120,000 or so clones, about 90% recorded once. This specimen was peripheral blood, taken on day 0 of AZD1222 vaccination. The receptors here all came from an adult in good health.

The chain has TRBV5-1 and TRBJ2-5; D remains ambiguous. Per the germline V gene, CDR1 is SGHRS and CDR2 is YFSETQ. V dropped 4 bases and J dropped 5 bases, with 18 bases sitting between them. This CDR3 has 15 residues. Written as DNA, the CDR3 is TGCGCCAGCAGCCCAATGACCCGTCCCGGGGAGACCCAGTACTTC. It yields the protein CASSPMTRPGETQYF. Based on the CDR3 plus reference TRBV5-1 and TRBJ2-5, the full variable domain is KAGVTQTPRYLIKTRGQQVTLSCSPISGHRSVSWYQQTPGQGLQFLFEYFSETQRNKGNFPGRFSGRQFSNSRSEMNVSTLELGDSALYLCASSPMTRPGETQYFGPGTRLLVL.

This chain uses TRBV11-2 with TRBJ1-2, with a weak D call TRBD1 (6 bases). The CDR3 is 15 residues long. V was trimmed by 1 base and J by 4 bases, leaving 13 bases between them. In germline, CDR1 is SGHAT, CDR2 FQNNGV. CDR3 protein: CASSLVAGASYGYTF. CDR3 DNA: TGTGCCAGCAGCTTAGTCGCAGGGGCAAGCTATGGCTACACCTTC.

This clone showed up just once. The CDR3 protein is CASILPTGPSNQPQHF. CDR3 coding DNA: TGTGCCAGCATCCTACCGACAGGGCCAAGCAATCAGCCCCAGCATTTT. The gene calls are TRBV27 and TRBJ1-5, with 7 bases fitting TRBD1. Germline trimming cut 7 bases from V and 1 base from J; bases unmatched to any gene: 10. Germline V CDR1 and CDR2: MNHEY, SMNVEV (reference sequence). The CDR3 contains 16 residues.

This chain's CDR3 is CASSFGLAGNTGELFF. In DNA, the CDR3 is TGCGCCAGCAGCTTCGGGCTAGCGGGCAACACCGGGGAGCTGTTTTTT. The gene calls are TRBV5-1 and TRBJ2-2, with 8 bases identical to TRBD2. Losses at the gene ends were 2 bases for V and 2 bases for J; bases not matched to a gene: 5. Germline-derived CDR1 and CDR2 are SGHRS and YFSETQ. The CDR3 loop spans 16 amino acids.

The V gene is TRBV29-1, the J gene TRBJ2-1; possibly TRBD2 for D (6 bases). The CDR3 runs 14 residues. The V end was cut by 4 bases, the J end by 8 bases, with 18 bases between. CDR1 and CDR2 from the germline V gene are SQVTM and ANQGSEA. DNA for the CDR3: TGCAGCGTTGTCGGTAGCGGTGGGTTTTATGAGCAGTTCTTC. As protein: CSVVGSGGFYEQFF.

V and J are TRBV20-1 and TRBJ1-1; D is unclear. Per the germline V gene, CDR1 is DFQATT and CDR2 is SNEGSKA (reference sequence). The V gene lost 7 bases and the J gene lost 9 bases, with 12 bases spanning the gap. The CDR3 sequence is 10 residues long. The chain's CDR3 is CSVPGHQAFF. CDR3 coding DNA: TGCAGTGTCCCGGGTCACCAAGCTTTCTTT.